The rows below give T cell receptor beta chains drawn from one sample of a study of blood T cell repertoires in COVID-19. Profiling relied on immunoSEQ multiplex PCR, and the TCRdb table lists in-frame clones only, not all of them. The sample yields 140,000 or so clones, approximately 90% seen once. The material sequenced was peripheral blood. These TCRs come from a human donor with COVID-19, enrolled during active disease. The donor label of this sample is uncertain. CDR3s include the opening cysteine and the closing phenylalanine or tryptophan. The D gene is left open where the match is weak. Not all rows give a size; the values are once, few, many and, for expanded clones, a class.

>TRBJ1-1|NA|TRBD1|14|TRBV3-1/TRBV3-2
CASGDSGLPTEAFF
TGTGCCAGTGGGGACAGCGGATTGCCCACTGAAGCTTTCTTT
>TRBJ2-3|once|NA|13|TRBV10-3
CAISVSGENTQYF
TGTGCCATCAGTGTTTCAGGGGAAAATACGCAGTATTTT
>TRBJ1-5|NA|TRBD1|16|TRBV27
CASSSTTDRDHQPQHF
TGTGCCAGCAGTTCAACCACTGACAGGGACCATCAGCCCCAGCATTTT
>TRBJ1-6|NA|TRBD1|14|TRBV5-5
CASRGQGGDSPLHF
TGTGCCAGCAGGGGACAGGGAGGGGACTCACCCCTCCACTTT
>TRBJ1-3|few|TRBD1|15|TRBV7-8
CASSSWTGAGNTIYF
TGTGCCAGCAGCTCATGGACAGGGGCAGGAAACACCATATATTTT
>TRBJ2-1|NA|TRBD2|15|TRBV7-6
CASSSGLAGTNEQFF
TGTGCCAGCAGCTCGGGACTAGCGGGGACCAATGAGCAGTTCTTC
>TRBJ2-2|NA|TRBD2|16|TRBV5-1
CASSLEPSGNTGELFF
TGCGCCAGCAGCTTGGAGCCTAGCGGGAACACCGGGGAGCTGTTTTTT
>TRBJ1-2|once|NA|14|TRBV11-2
CASSLHDRSGGYTF
TGTGCCAGCAGCCTACATGACAGGTCAGGCGGCTACACCTTC
>TRBJ2-7|once|TRBD1|13|TRBV11-2
CASSTGTAYEQYF
TGTGCCAGCAGCACAGGGACAGCATACGAGCAGTACTTC
>TRBJ2-5|NA|TRBD2|17|TRBV5-1
CASSSTGTSGFKETQYF
TGCGCCAGCAGCTCGACCGGGACTAGCGGGTTTAAAGAGACCCAGTACTTC
>TRBJ1-1|NA|NA|13|TRBV19
CASSISVNTEAFF
TGTGCCAGTAGTATTTCTGTGAACACTGAAGCTTTCTTT
>TRBJ2-2|NA|NA|11|TRBV5-1
CATGSKGELFF
TGCGCCACGGGGTCAAAAGGGGAGCTGTTTTTT
>TRBJ2-7|NA|TRBD2|18|TRBV4-1
CASSQEAVLAGRSYEQYF
TGCGCCAGCAGCCAAGAGGCGGTGCTAGCGGGGCGCTCCTACGAGCAGTACTTC
>TRBJ1-1|NA|NA|16|TRBV15
CATSRDSIIGAGEAFF
TGTGCCACCAGCAGAGATTCTATCATCGGGGCGGGAGAGGCTTTCTTT
>TRBJ2-5|NA|NA|15|TRBV11-2
CASSLEGGGWETQYF
TGTGCCAGCAGCTTAGAAGGGGGGGGCTGGGAGACCCAGTACTTC
>TRBJ2-1|NA|TRBD1|11|TRBV12-3/TRBV12-4
CASSRTGSGFF
TGTGCCAGCAGTCGGACAGGATCCGGGTTCTTC
>TRBJ2-1|few|NA|15|TRBV21-1
CASRVTSGRFNEQFF
TGTGCCAGCCGCGTCACTAGCGGGAGATTCAATGAGCAGTTCTTC
>TRBJ2-3|few|NA|14|TRBV7-9
CASAPGPSTDTQYF
TGTGCCAGCGCGCCAGGGCCCAGCACAGATACGCAGTATTTT
>TRBJ1-4|NA|NA|14|TRBV5-1
CASSLVESNEKLFF
TGCGCCAGCAGCTTGGTTGAGTCAAATGAAAAACTGTTTTTT
>TRBJ2-1|NA|TRBD2|15|TRBV11-3
CASSTQRGVYNEQFF
TGTGCCAGCAGCACCCAGCGGGGGGTTTACAATGAGCAGTTCTTC
>TRBJ2-7|NA|NA|14|TRBV6-2/TRBV6-3
CASSYPGTGYEQYF
TGTGCCAGCAGTTACCCCGGGACTGGCTACGAGCAGTACTTC
>TRBJ1-1|NA|NA|15|TRBV11-2
CASSYRGTANTEAFF
TGTGCCAGCAGCTATCGGGGAACCGCCAACACTGAAGCTTTCTTT
>TRBJ1-5|NA|NA|16|TRBV4-2
CASSQDAGGTNQPQHF
TGTGCCAGCAGCCAAGATGCTGGGGGGACTAATCAGCCCCAGCATTTT
>TRBJ1-4|NA|NA|15|TRBV18
CASSPSGNGNEKLFF
TGTGCCAGCTCACCTTCCGGGAACGGCAATGAAAAACTGTTTTTT
>TRBJ1-2|NA|NA|15|TRBV7-3
CASSSTGGPNYGYTF
TGTGCCAGCAGCTCGACCGGGGGACCGAACTATGGCTACACCTTC
>TRBJ2-1|NA|NA|16|TRBV7-6
CASSSPGESSYNEQFF
TGTGCCAGCAGCTCACCGGGAGAAAGCTCCTACAATGAGCAGTTCTTC
>TRBJ2-6|NA|NA|11|TRBV28
CASTGANVLTF
TGTGCCAGTACTGGGGCCAACGTCCTGACTTTC
>TRBJ2-3|NA|NA|16|TRBV24-1
CATSDSQGHPGDIQYF
TGTGCCACCAGTGATTCCCAGGGGCACCCAGGGGATATCCAGTATTTT
>TRBJ1-3|once|TRBD1|18|TRBV5-1
CASRRTPGTESSGNTIYF
TGCGCCAGCAGACGCACCCCCGGGACAGAGAGCTCTGGAAACACCATATATTTT
>TRBJ1-1|NA|TRBD1|15|TRBV14
CASSLGQGKTLGAFF
TGTGCCAGCAGCCTCGGACAGGGTAAGACGTTGGGAGCTTTCTTT
>TRBJ1-2|NA|NA|14|TRBV2
CASSASTGRGSYTF
TGTGCCAGCAGTGCCTCTACGGGGAGAGGGAGCTACACCTTC
>TRBJ2-1|NA|NA|14|TRBV19
CASSNPQVPNEQFF
TGTGCCAGTAGTAACCCACAGGTCCCCAATGAGCAGTTCTTC
>TRBJ1-6|once|NA|15|TRBV5-4
CASSLGTVLNSPLHF
TGTGCCAGCAGCTTGGGGACAGTGCTTAATTCACCCCTCCACTTT
>TRBJ1-1|NA|NA|14|TRBV28
CASSFNGQNTEAFF
TGTGCCAGCAGTTTTAATGGACAGAACACTGAAGCTTTCTTT
>TRBJ2-7|NA|TRBD1|18|TRBV4-1
CASSQGRALGDSTYEQYF
TGCGCCAGCAGCCAAGGGAGAGCCCTAGGGGACAGTACCTACGAGCAGTACTTC
>TRBJ2-3|once|NA|14|TRBV5-1
CASSLEQGEDTQYF
TGCGCCAGCAGCTTGGAACAGGGAGAAGATACGCAGTATTTT
>TRBJ2-4|NA|TRBD1|15|TRBV18
CASSRTGVAKNIQYF
TGTGCCAGCTCCCGGACAGGGGTGGCCAAAAACATTCAGTACTTC
>TRBJ1-2|NA|TRBD1|15|TRBV5-1
CASSLAGTGGGGYTF
TGCGCCAGCAGCTTGGCGGGGACAGGGGGTGGTGGCTACACCTTC
>TRBJ2-2|NA|NA|14|TRBV2
CAGAPVRDTGELFF
TGTGCCGGAGCCCCTGTGCGAGACACCGGGGAGCTGTTTTTT
>TRBJ2-4|NA|TRBD2|15|TRBV7-6
CASSLTSVFKNIQYF
TGTGCCAGCAGCTTAACTAGCGTTTTCAAAAACATTCAGTACTTC
>TRBJ1-2|NA|TRBD1|13|TRBV6-5
CASSYGTDYGYTF
TGTGCCAGCAGTTATGGGACAGACTATGGCTACACCTTC
>TRBJ2-3|once|NA|16|TRBV15
CATSRDYNLFTDTQYF
TGTGCCACCAGCAGAGATTATAATCTGTTCACAGATACGCAGTATTTT
>TRBJ2-2|NA|NA|13|TRBV9
CASSVASTGELFF
TGTGCCAGCAGCGTAGCTAGCACCGGGGAGCTGTTTTTT
>TRBJ2-5|few|TRBD2|14|TRBV7-2
CASSPRLAGETQYF
TGTGCCAGCAGCCCTAGACTAGCGGGAGAGACCCAGTACTTC
>TRBJ2-2|NA|TRBD2|17|TRBV5-6
CASSAQEVGGAAGELFF
TGTGCCAGCAGCGCCCAAGAGGTGGGAGGGGCCGCCGGGGAGCTGTTTTTT
>TRBJ2-7|NA|TRBD2|13|TRBV6-5
CASGSGTSYEQYF
TGTGCCAGCGGGAGCGGGACCTCCTACGAGCAGTACTTC
>TRBJ1-1|NA|NA|14|TRBV11-3
CASSPEEGPRGAFF
TGTGCCAGCAGCCCCGAGGAGGGCCCACGGGGAGCTTTCTTT
>TRBJ1-1|NA|TRBD1|12|TRBV6-5
CASSYTGAEAFF
TGTGCCAGCAGTTACACAGGGGCTGAAGCTTTCTTT
>TRBJ2-7|NA|NA|12|TRBV24-1
CATSDSGDWEYF
TGTGCCACCAGTGATTCGGGGGATTGGGAGTACTTC
>TRBJ2-1|NA|TRBD2|17|TRBV29-1
CSVGGLAGVGSYNEQFF
TGCAGCGTTGGGGGACTAGCGGGAGTAGGGTCCTACAATGAGCAGTTCTTC
>TRBJ2-7|NA|TRBD1|13|TRBV12-3/TRBV12-4
CASSFRGLYEQYF
TGTGCCAGCAGTTTTAGGGGGCTCTACGAGCAGTACTTC
>TRBJ1-1|NA|NA|15|TRBV15
CATTPSRGGNTEAFF
TGTGCCACCACCCCTTCGAGGGGAGGGAACACTGAAGCTTTCTTT
>TRBJ2-7|NA|TRBD1|14|TRBV5-1
CASSSPGQGGEQYF
TGCGCCAGCAGCTCACCGGGACAGGGAGGGGAGCAGTACTTC
>TRBJ2-5|NA|NA|15|TRBV5-1
CASSFAYDSQETQYF
TGCGCCAGCAGCTTCGCTTACGACTCACAAGAGACCCAGTACTTC
>TRBJ1-1|NA|TRBD1|14|TRBV7-9
CASSPRGQNTEAFF
TGTGCCAGCAGCCCGAGGGGGCAGAACACTGAAGCTTTCTTT
>TRBJ2-1|NA|TRBD1|14|TRBV3-1/TRBV3-2
CASSQRDSYNEQFF
TGTGCCAGCAGCCAACGGGACAGCTACAATGAGCAGTTCTTC